This T cell receptor beta chain comes out of a study of PD-1 blockade in classical Hodgkin lymphoma. Study context: Once every 2 weeks, patients received intravenous nivolumab at 3 mg/kg.

Described time point: cycle 4 day 1 (C4D1), after more than five weeks of nivolumab. The patients all showed relapse after autologous stem cell transplantation, while their brentuximab vedotin exposure varied. V lost 3 bases, J lost 6 bases, and 3 bases stayed unmatched. Germline values: CDR1 KGHSH, CDR2 LQKENI. This CDR3 is 13 amino acids long. Clones were read by immunoSEQ multiplex PCR, and TCRdb kept only the in-frame ones, dropping some. Here the sample spans more than 85,000 clones, approximately 89% being singletons. This chain connects TRBV18 to TRBJ2-7; 9 bases line up with TRBD1. The receptor comes from a human donor with classical Hodgkin lymphoma. The material sequenced was peripheral blood mononuclear cells (PBMCs), taken before the fourth cycle of nivolumab. The CDR3 spells CASSPGTGFEQYF. The CDR3 DNA follows: TGTGCCAGCTCACCCGGGACAGGGTTCGAGCAGTACTTC.